These 19 T cell receptor beta chains share one sample of origin, sequenced in a study of long-term antiretroviral therapy in people with HIV. Researchers ran immunoSEQ v3.0 at survey level. Profiling relied on immunoSEQ multiplex PCR, and the TCRdb table lists in-frame clones only, not all of them. Among some 38,000 clones listed, over 80% were seen once. Material: unsorted PBMCs, obtained 1.5 years after starting antiretroviral therapy. These receptors were taken from a man younger than 30 with HIV.

The rearrangement uses TRBV4-3 and TRBJ1-2; TRBD1 agrees at 9 bases. The CDR3 has 14 amino acids. V lost 3 bases to trimming and J lost 4 bases; unmatched junction nucleotides: 3. Germline CDR1 and CDR2: LGHNA and YSLEER. CDR3 sequence: CASSHEGQGYGYTF. In DNA, the CDR3 is TGCGCCAGCAGCCACGAGGGACAGGGCTATGGCTACACCTTC.

The rearrangement joins TRBV11-2 to TRBJ2-7; 7 bases map to TRBD2. This CDR3 is built from 14 residues. J lost 2 bases, V lost 10 bases, and 11 bases had no gene match. The germline V gene has CDR1 SGHAT and CDR2 FQNNGV. CDR3 protein: CAKGGWGGTYEQYF. The DNA of the CDR3 is TGTGCCAAAGGTGGGTGGGGGGGAACCTACGAGCAGTACTTC.

This chain uses TRBV19 with TRBJ2-6; a possible D gene is TRBD1 (6 bases). Between the trimmed V and J ends, which lost 3 bases and 2 bases, there was a span of 14 bases. The germline gives CDR1 LNHDA, CDR2 SQIVND (reference sequence). This CDR3 region has 17 residues. The CDR3 DNA is TGTGCCAGTAGTATCACACAGGGAATCCCTGGGGCCAACGTCCTGACTTTC. Translation gives CASSITQGIPGANVLTF.

The CDR3 sequence is CASSLIVEQYF. As DNA, the CDR3 is TGTGCCAGCAGCTTGATTGTCGAGCAGTACTTC. The rearrangement links TRBV5-8 to TRBJ2-7; D is ambiguous. Between the trimmed V and J ends, which lost 1 base and 6 bases, there was a span of 5 bases. Germline CDR1 reads SGHTS; CDR2 reads YDEGEE. The CDR3 is made up of 11 amino acids.

The gene calls are TRBV9 and TRBJ2-2; possibly TRBD1 for D (6 bases). CDR1 is SGDLS and CDR2 is YYNGEE in the germline V gene. The CDR3 loop spans 14 amino acids. V was cut by 3 bases and J by 3 bases, with 9 bases left in between. DNA for the CDR3: TGTGCCAGCAGCGGGACAGTCTACACCGGGGAGCTGTTTTTT. Translated: CASSGTVYTGELFF.

The chain is built from TRBV11-2 and TRBJ2-7; TRBD1 is a possible D gene (5 bases). Between the trimmed V and J ends, which lost 1 base and 0 bases, there was a span of 7 bases. This CDR3 has 14 residues. The germline gives CDR1 SGHAT, CDR2 FQNNGV. The CDR3 loop is CASSLGGLSYEQYF. Here the CDR3 DNA reads TGTGCCAGCAGCTTAGGGGGCCTCTCCTACGAGCAGTACTTC.

V is TRBV28 and J is TRBJ2-7; TRBD2 might be the D (6 bases). This CDR3 comprises 13 residues. The germline CDR1 and CDR2 sequences are MDHEN and SYDVKM. The germline V and J ends were trimmed by 7 bases and 6 bases, with 16 bases remaining between them. The CDR3 nucleotides read TGTGCCAGCATCATGGGGCTCGGGGGCGAGCAGTACTTC. This sequence encodes CASIMGLGGEQYF. The variable domain in full, completed from reference TRBV28 and TRBJ2-7, reads DVKVTQSSRYLVKRTGEKVFLECVQDMDHENMFWYRQDPGLGLRLIYFSYDVKMKEKGDIPEGYSVSREKKERFSLILESASTNQTSMYLCASIMGLGGEQYFGPGTRLTVT.

The chain's CDR3 is CASRPHRGDFYPQHF. CDR3 nucleotide sequence: TGTGCCAGCAGGCCCCACAGGGGCGACTTTTATCCCCAGCATTTT. The rearrangement links TRBV6-5 to TRBJ1-5, with 7 positions matching TRBD1. The length of the CDR3 is 15 residues. The germline V gene has CDR1 MNHEY and CDR2 SVGAGI. Germline trimming cut 6 bases from V and 10 bases from J; bases unmatched to any gene: 15.

About this clone: Sequence at one end of the junction differs from germline and may be a read error. The J gene is TRBJ2-1, the V gene TRBV2; 7 bases match TRBD2. Germline assignment: CDR1 SNHLY and CDR2 FYNNEI. The CDR3 loop spans 12 amino acids. The DNA for the CDR3 is TGTGCCAGCAGAGAAGGACTAGATGAGCAGTTCTTC. Residues: CASREGLDEQFF.

This chain uses TRBV27 with TRBJ2-1; 7 bases align to TRBD2. V was clipped by 3 bases and J by 0 bases; unmatched bases: 2. CDR3 length: 15 amino acids. CDR1 is MNHEY and CDR2 is SMNVEV in the germline V gene (reference sequence). The CDR3 DNA reads TGTGCCAGCAGTTTCCGCGGGAGCTCCTACAATGAGCAGTTCTTC. Protein sequence: CASSFRGSSYNEQFF.

The chain links TRBV30 to TRBJ2-1; 10 positions match TRBD2. CDR3 size: 16 residues. Germline lookup yields CDR1 GTSNPN and CDR2 SVGIG (reference sequence). The junction had 7 bases not matched to a gene; V was cut back by 5 bases and J by 0 bases. CDR3 amino acids: CAWRSGRASSYNEQFF. DNA for the CDR3: TGTGCCTGGCGGAGCGGGAGGGCAAGCTCCTACAATGAGCAGTTCTTC.

The DNA of the CDR3 is TGTGCCAGCAGCCCAAGGGACTGGAGCTCCTACGAGCAGTACTTC. Protein: CASSPRDWSSYEQYF. The J gene is TRBJ2-7, the V gene TRBV28; D may be TRBD2 (6 bases). Trimming took off 6 bases at V and 0 bases at J, with 15 bases between the two ends. Germline V lookup: CDR1 MDHEN, CDR2 SYDVKM. There are 15 residues in the CDR3.

The V and J genes are TRBV27 and TRBJ2-1; 7 bases are shared with TRBD2. Trimming took 2 bases from V and 10 from J; bases not matched to a gene: 11. CDR3 size: 15 residues. CDR1 and CDR2 from the germline V gene are MNHEY and SMNVEV (reference sequence). This chain's CDR3 is CASSLRAGVYSEQFF. The CDR3 DNA sequence: TGTGCCAGCAGTTTAAGGGCGGGAGTATACAGCGAGCAGTTCTTC.

This clone was seen more than once but under ten times. CDR3 bases: TGTGCCTGGCGACAGGGCTTCGAGCAGTACTTC. This sequence encodes CAWRQGFEQYF. The chain has TRBV30 and TRBJ2-7; TRBD1 agrees at 7 bases. The trim removed 5 bases at V and 6 bases at J, leaving 4 bases unmatched. The CDR3 extends over 11 amino acids. The germline V gene encodes CDR1 GTSNPN and CDR2 SVGIG (reference sequence). Drawing the rest from reference TRBV30 and TRBJ2-7, the complete variable domain is SQTIHQWPATLVQPVGSPLSLECTVEGTSNPNLYWYRQAAGRGLQLLFYSVGIGQISSEVPQNLSASRPQDRQFILSSKKLLLSDSGFYLCAWRQGFEQYFGPGTRLTVT.

The chain carries TRBV10-3 and TRBJ2-3, with a weak D call TRBD1 (5 bases). The germline V and J ends were trimmed by 8 bases and 4 bases, with 16 bases remaining between them. The CDR3 totals 14 residues. Germline V gene lookup returns CDR1 ENHRY and CDR2 SYGVKD. CDR3 sequence: CAIRGHLVADTQYF. The CDR3 coding sequence is TGTGCCATCCGAGGACACCTAGTCGCAGATACGCAGTATTTT.

The V gene is TRBV6-6, the J gene TRBJ2-1; D is uncertain. Trimming stripped 2 bases from V and 0 bases from J, with 8 bases between. Germline CDR1 reads MNHNY; CDR2 reads SVGAGI (reference sequence). The CDR3 has 15 residues. In DNA form, the CDR3 reads TGTGCCAGCAGTTACGACGGAATCTCCTACAATGAGCAGTTCTTC. Its translation is CASSYDGISYNEQFF.

The chain couples TRBV28 to TRBJ1-1, with D hard to call. The CDR3 covers 15 residues. Germline V gene sequence: CDR1 MDHEN, CDR2 SYDVKM. V was shortened by 1 base and J by 3 bases, with 12 bases between the two germline ends. The CDR3, as DNA: TGTGCCAGCAGTTTATCGCCGCCAGAACACACTGAAGCTTTCTTT. It codes for CASSLSPPEHTEAFF.

V is TRBV10-3 and J is TRBJ2-3; D not resolved. With 6 bases removed from V and 3 bases from J, the gap between germline ends came to 16 bases. The CDR3 has 15 residues. Germline V CDR1 and CDR2: ENHRY, SYGVKD. The chain's CDR3 is CAISRVLHFTDTQYF. DNA of the CDR3: TGTGCCATCAGCCGGGTCCTCCATTTTACAGATACGCAGTATTTT.

This clone was counted between two and nine times. The chain carries TRBV11-2 and TRBJ2-7; either TRBD1 or TRBD2 may fit D (6 bases each). In germline, CDR1 is SGHAT, CDR2 FQNNGV. The CDR3 sequence is 16 residues long. Deletions cut 0 bases from V and 2 bases from J, with 14 bases between. This chain's CDR3 is CASSLELGGQTYEQYF. CDR3 in DNA: TGTGCCAGCAGCTTAGAACTGGGAGGACAGACCTACGAGCAGTACTTC.